This TCR beta chain was recorded in a study of CD8 T cells in Susac syndrome. RNA in amounts of about 0.5 to 1 ug was reverse transcribed with random hexamers. TCRdb used MiXCR to reprocess the immunoSEQ multiplex PCR reads, holding one entry per CDR3 protein. The table includes around 170,000 distinct CDR3 sequences, around 96% detected once. Germline V CDR1 and CDR2: SNHLY, FYNNEI. CDR3 length: 14 amino acids. The V end was cut by 8 bases, the J end by 0 bases, with 12 bases between. V is TRBV2 and J is TRBJ2-3; D is perhaps TRBD2 (5 bases). Sequenced sample: CD4+ T cells from PBMCs. The TCR sequence derives from a human donor with Susac syndrome. The CDR3 DNA is TGTGCCAGCCTCCCGAGGGAGAGCACAGATACGCAGTATTTT. Encoded protein: CASLPRESTDTQYF.